Below, 13 T cell receptor beta chains from the same sample are listed, as sequenced in a study of blood T cell repertoires in COVID-19. Assay used: immunoSEQ multiplex PCR; TCRdb lists only in-frame clones, some missing. The sample shows about 190,000 clones, around four fifths of them seen only once. Material: peripheral blood. Receptors were obtained from a man aged 30 to 45 with active or convalescent COVID-19.

The J gene is TRBJ1-1, the V gene TRBV29-1; 7 nucleotides align to TRBD1. The CDR3 is 14 residues long. Germline loops: CDR1 SQVTM, CDR2 ANQGSEA. The V segment lost 6 bases and the J segment 3 bases; nucleotides outside the gene matches: 10. This CDR3 reads CSVTSGTVYTEAFF. In nucleotides, the CDR3 is TGCAGCGTCACTTCCGGGACAGTTTACACTGAAGCTTTCTTT. The entire variable domain, with the rest obtained from reference TRBV29-1 and TRBJ1-1, is as follows: SAVISQKPSRDICQRGTSLTIQCQVDSQVTMMFWYRQQPGQSLTLIATANQGSEATYESGFVIDKFPISRPNLTFSTLTVSNMSPEDSSIYLCSVTSGTVYTEAFFGQGTRLTVV.

The rearrangement uses TRBV6-4 and TRBJ2-1; perhaps TRBD2 as D (6 bases). Germline V gene sequence: CDR1 MRHNA, CDR2 SNTAGT. V lost 0 bases to trimming and J lost 0 bases, with 12 bases between them. The CDR3 spans 17 residues. The CDR3 loop is CASSDSNGGSSYNEQFF. The CDR3 coding sequence is TGTGCCAGCAGTGACTCGAACGGGGGTAGCTCCTACAATGAGCAGTTCTTC.

This chain connects TRBV11-3 to TRBJ2-5, with TRBD2 as a possible D gene (6 bases). CDR1 SGHNT and CDR2 YENEEA come from the germline V gene. The CDR3 consists of 14 residues. The V gene lost 5 bases and the J gene lost 5 bases, with 15 bases spanning the gap. The CDR3 nucleotides are TGTGCCAGCAGCACCGGGGGAAGGGGTGAGACCCAGTACTTC. Residues: CASSTGGRGETQYF.

This clone appeared a few times. This chain uses TRBV6-5 with TRBJ2-1; the match to TRBD2 covers 7 bases. This CDR3 comprises 14 residues. Trimming at V came to 7 bases and at J to 3 bases, leaving 6 bases not matched to a gene. Germline assignment: CDR1 MNHEY and CDR2 SVGAGI. The CDR3 DNA is TGTGCCAGCATGGAGGCGGGAGTCTACAATGAGCAGTTCTTC. It is translated as CASMEAGVYNEQFF.

The chain joins TRBV28 to TRBJ2-4; no firm D call. CDR1 is MDHEN, CDR2 SYDVKM, per germline. This CDR3 spans 13 amino acids. The germline V and J ends were trimmed by 3 bases and 8 bases, with 11 bases remaining between them. The CDR3 here is CASSLAGSDIQYF. As DNA, the CDR3 is TGTGCCAGCAGTTTGGCCGGGTCGGACATTCAGTACTTC.

The chain combines TRBV6-2 or TRBV6-3 with TRBJ2-5, with D possibly matching TRBD1 (6 bases). The CDR3 runs to 11 residues. V was trimmed by 6 bases and J by 5 bases, leaving 7 bases between them. Germline lookup yields CDR1 MNHEY and CDR2 SVGEGT. The CDR3 DNA reads as TGTGCCAGCAGCCAGGGGGAGACCCAGTACTTC. Encoded protein: CASSQGETQYF.

This clone was detected once. This may be a read error, as it is one base from a much larger clone. The CDR3 region has the DNA TGTGCCAGCAGTTTATTCAGGGCTGAAGCTTTCTTT. Protein sequence: CASSLFRAEAFF. This chain joins TRBV12-3 or TRBV12-4 and TRBJ1-1; tentative D call: TRBD1 (5 bases). The V end was cut by 2 bases, the J end by 6 bases, with 7 bases between. This CDR3 has 12 amino acids.

The chain carries TRBV7-2 and TRBJ2-3; D possibly corresponds to TRBD1 (5 bases). This CDR3 spans 16 amino acids. Trimming pared 4 bases from V and 1 base from J, leaving 15 bases between. Germline lookup yields CDR1 SGHTA and CDR2 FQGNSA. CDR3 nucleotides: TGTGCCAGCAGCTCCCAACAGGTTTCACGCACAGATACGCAGTATTTT. This translates into CASSSQQVSRTDTQYF.

J is TRBJ1-1 and V is TRBV19; 8 bases fit TRBD1. The CDR3 is 15 amino acids. Trimming removed 5 bases from V and 2 bases from J; junction bases left unmatched: 7. CDR1 is LNHDA and CDR2 is SQIVND in the germline V gene (reference sequence). The CDR3 spells CASSVSTGVNTEAFF. CDR3 bases: TGTGCCAGTAGTGTTTCGACAGGGGTTAACACTGAAGCTTTCTTT.

V and J are TRBV5-1 and TRBJ2-3; 8 positions match TRBD2. Germline V gene lookup returns CDR1 SGHRS and CDR2 YFSETQ. The CDR3 sequence is 16 residues long. Trimming took 0 bases from V and 0 from J; bases not matched to a gene: 3. The CDR3 region is CASSLAASGSTDTQYF. CDR3 in DNA: TGCGCCAGCAGCTTGGCGGCTAGCGGGAGCACAGATACGCAGTATTTT.

J is TRBJ1-1 and V is TRBV9; no clear D. In germline, CDR1 is SGDLS, CDR2 YYNGEE. V was trimmed by 4 bases and J by 1 base, leaving 5 bases between them. There are 12 residues in the CDR3. The DNA of the CDR3 is TGTGCCAGCAGCCCAGGGAACACTGAAGCTTTCTTT. Translated, it gives CASSPGNTEAFF.

The chain joins TRBV7-9 to TRBJ1-2; D might be TRBD1 (5 bases). Germline loops: CDR1 SEHNR, CDR2 FQNEAQ (reference sequence). The CDR3 covers 13 residues. V shed 5 bases and J shed 7 bases, with 14 bases lying between them. The chain's CDR3 is CASSPEGGAGYTF. The CDR3 coding sequence is TGTGCCAGCAGCCCTGAGGGCGGGGCTGGCTACACCTTC.

The chain combines TRBV30 with TRBJ2-5, with TRBD2 matching over 12 bases. The V gene end was trimmed by 2 bases and the J gene end by 5 bases; junction bases not matched to a gene: 9. The germline V gene has CDR1 GTSNPN and CDR2 SVGIG (reference sequence). This CDR3 region has 16 residues. CDR3 loop: CAWSTLTSGGRETQYF. CDR3 DNA: TGTGCCTGGAGTACCTTGACTAGCGGGGGTAGGGAGACCCAGTACTTC.